This is a list of T cell receptor beta chains from one sample in a study of cytomegalovirus exposure and HLA in healthy donors. TCRdb's table, derived via immunoSEQ multiplex PCR, lists solely in-frame clones and lacks some. The data contain some 150,000 clones, approximately 10% of them singletons. The sequencing sample was made of PBMCs. These receptors were collected from a woman aged 40 to 50 in good health and CMV-seropositive. Both conserved end residues are part of each CDR3. D genes are given only for firm matches.

J gene: TRBJ2-1; V gene: TRBV11-3; D gene: -; CDR3 protein: CASSLEGPSSYNEQFF
J gene: TRBJ2-3; V gene: TRBV5-1; D gene: TRBD1; CDR3 protein: CASSFGDRGADTQYF
J gene: TRBJ2-3; V gene: TRBV18; D gene: TRBD2; CDR3 protein: CASSPPSGGFPDTQYF
J gene: TRBJ2-5; V gene: TRBV4-1; D gene: -; CDR3 protein: CASSQDGPGVGETQYF
J gene: TRBJ2-1; V gene: TRBV9; D gene: -; CDR3 protein: CASSPRGHFAYNEQFF
J gene: TRBJ1-5; V gene: TRBV15; D gene: -; CDR3 protein: CATSGRRGQPQHF
J gene: TRBJ1-4; V gene: TRBV2; D gene: -; CDR3 protein: CASSGLTGEKLFF
J gene: TRBJ2-7; V gene: TRBV5-1; D gene: -; CDR3 protein: CASSEGSDKQYF
J gene: TRBJ2-5; V gene: TRBV19; D gene: TRBD2; CDR3 protein: CASSIQRGEGETQYF
J gene: TRBJ1-1; V gene: TRBV27; D gene: -; CDR3 protein: CASSLSRRVSEAFF
J gene: TRBJ1-5; V gene: TRBV6-1; D gene: TRBD1; CDR3 protein: CASTGTGVSAQPQHF
J gene: TRBJ2-2; V gene: TRBV18; D gene: -; CDR3 protein: CASSSTGIGTGELFF
J gene: TRBJ2-3; V gene: TRBV7-2; D gene: TRBD2; CDR3 protein: CASSFIRPGLSTDTQYF
J gene: TRBJ1-6; V gene: TRBV7-6; D gene: -; CDR3 protein: CASSLGGGVGNNSPLHF
J gene: TRBJ1-6; V gene: TRBV19; D gene: -; CDR3 protein: CASSISGSRNSPLHF
J gene: TRBJ2-1; V gene: TRBV19; D gene: -; CDR3 protein: CASSTIGGVTNEQFF
J gene: TRBJ2-7; V gene: TRBV11-3; D gene: -; CDR3 protein: CASSLDLSGQGEQYF
J gene: TRBJ1-5; V gene: TRBV5-8; D gene: -; CDR3 protein: CASSLGSSYQPQHF
J gene: TRBJ1-2; V gene: TRBV29-1; D gene: TRBD1; CDR3 protein: CSVLWTGDLVEPSYGYTF
J gene: TRBJ1-5; V gene: TRBV7-9; D gene: -; CDR3 protein: CASSLMRDQPQHF